This T cell receptor beta chain was retrieved from a study of blood T cell repertoires in COVID-19. This clone was counted a single time. This CDR3 comprises 17 residues. Germline V gene lookup returns CDR1 SGHDT and CDR2 YYEEEE. With 3 bases removed from V and 8 bases from J, the gap between germline ends came to 23 bases. The table came from immunoSEQ multiplex PCR; TCRdb's copy has only in-frame clones and leaves some out. The sample carries about 82,000 clones, approximately 82% recorded once. This receptor was identified in a woman in her sixties or seventies with acute or convalescent COVID-19. Input material: peripheral blood. V is TRBV5-6 and J is TRBJ1-4; perhaps TRBD1 as D (6 bases). In nucleotides, the CDR3 is TGTGCCAGCAGCTGGGGGCAGGGCGCCCCCCCAGAGGAAAAACTGTTTTTT. Translating it yields CASSWGQGAPPEEKLFF.